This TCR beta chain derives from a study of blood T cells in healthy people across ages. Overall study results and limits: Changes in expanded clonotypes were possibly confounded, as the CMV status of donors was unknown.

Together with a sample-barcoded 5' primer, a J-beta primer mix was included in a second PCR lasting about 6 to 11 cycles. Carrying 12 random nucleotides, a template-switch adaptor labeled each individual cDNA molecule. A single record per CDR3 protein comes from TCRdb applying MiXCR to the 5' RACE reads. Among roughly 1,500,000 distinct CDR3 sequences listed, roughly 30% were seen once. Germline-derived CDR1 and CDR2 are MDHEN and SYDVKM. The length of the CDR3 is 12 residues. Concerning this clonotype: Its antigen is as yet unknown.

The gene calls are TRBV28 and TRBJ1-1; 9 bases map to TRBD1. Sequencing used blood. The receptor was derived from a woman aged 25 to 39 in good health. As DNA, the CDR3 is TGTGTTACGGACAGGGGATGGACTGAAGCTTTCTTT. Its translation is CVTDRGWTEAFF.